This record concerns one T cell receptor beta chain sequence. Germline V lookup: CDR1 LNHDA, CDR2 SQIVND (reference sequence). V was pared by 6 bases and J by 3 bases, with 11 bases between. This CDR3 has 14 residues. Original processing methods: How many nucleated cells were present was estimated from reference gene primer amplification. Using immunoSEQ multiplex PCR, the repertoire was profiled, and TCRdb retains in-frame clones only, with some absent. Clonal size and the V and J genes are those of that table, whereas D and trimming came from the DNA. The sample holds 45,000 to 50,000 clones, around nine tenths seen once. The sample belongs to a study of blood T cell repertoires in COVID-19.

This rearrangement joins TRBV19 to TRBJ1-4, with D perhaps matching TRBD1 (6 bases). This TCR derives from a man between 45 and 60 years old with acute or convalescent COVID-19. The sample consisted of peripheral blood. The chain's CDR3 is CASSPTGPNEKLFF. The CDR3 DNA reads TGTGCCAGTAGCCCCACAGGGCCTAATGAAAAACTGTTTTTT.